A single T cell receptor beta chain is shown here with its context. What it recognizes is unknown. PCR involved 60 Vbeta and 13 Jbeta primers. Repertoires were generated with immunoSEQ multiplex PCR, while TCRdb's copy carries only in-frame clones and drops some. This table holds approximately 140,000 clones. These data are taken from a study of cytomegalovirus exposure and HLA in healthy donors. The length of the CDR3 is 13 residues. The V and J ends lost 5 bases and 10 bases, in that order; junction bases with no gene match: 7. Germline V lookup: CDR1 MNHEY, CDR2 SVGAGI. Study-wide results and limits: Exclusion as indistinguishable affected some V segments, including TRBV6-2 and TRBV6-3.

This rearrangement joins TRBV6-5 to TRBJ2-1; TRBD2 agrees at 8 bases. Material for sequencing was PBMCs. This TCR was recovered from a man between 40 and 49 years old in good health and CMV-seronegative. The CDR3 is CASSDAGGWEQFF. The CDR3 DNA is TGTGCCAGCAGTGATGCGGGGGGATGGGAGCAGTTCTTC.